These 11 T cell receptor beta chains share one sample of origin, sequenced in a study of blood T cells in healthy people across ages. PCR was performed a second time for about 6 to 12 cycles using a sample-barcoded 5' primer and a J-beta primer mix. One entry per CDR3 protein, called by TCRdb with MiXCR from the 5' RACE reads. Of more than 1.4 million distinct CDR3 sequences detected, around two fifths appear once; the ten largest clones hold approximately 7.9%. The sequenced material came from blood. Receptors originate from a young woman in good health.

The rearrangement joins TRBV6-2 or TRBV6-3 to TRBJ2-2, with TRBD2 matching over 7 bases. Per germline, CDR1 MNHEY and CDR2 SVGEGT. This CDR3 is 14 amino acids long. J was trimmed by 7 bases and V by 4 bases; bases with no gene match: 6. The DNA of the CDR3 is TGTGCCAGCAGTTCTCTCCTAGCGGTCGGGGAGCTGTTTTTT. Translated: CASSSLLAVGELFF.

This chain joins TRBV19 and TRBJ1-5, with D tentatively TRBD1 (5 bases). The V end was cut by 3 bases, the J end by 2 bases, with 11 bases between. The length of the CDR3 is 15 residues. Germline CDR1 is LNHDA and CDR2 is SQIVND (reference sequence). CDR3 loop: CASSIDLGGNQPQHF. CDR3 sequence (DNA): TGTGCCAGTAGTATTGACTTGGGGGGCAATCAGCCCCAGCATTTT.

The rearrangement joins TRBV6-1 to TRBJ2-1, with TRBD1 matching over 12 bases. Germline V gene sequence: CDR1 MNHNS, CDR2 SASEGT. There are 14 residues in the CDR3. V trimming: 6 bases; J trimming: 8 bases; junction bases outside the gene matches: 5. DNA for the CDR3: TGTGCCAGCAGCCCGGGACAGGGGGCCGATGAGCAGTTCTTC. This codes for CASSPGQGADEQFF.

CDR3 sequence reads: CASSSEVAVLLGEQFF. CDR3 nucleotide sequence: TGTGCCAGCAGCTCCGAGGTGGCGGTCCTCCTAGGAGAGCAGTTCTTC. V is TRBV11-1 and J is TRBJ2-1; unclear D gene. CDR3 size: 16 residues. V was clipped by 4 bases and J by 10 bases, with 23 bases between them. Germline V gene lookup returns CDR1 SGHAT and CDR2 FQDESV (reference sequence).

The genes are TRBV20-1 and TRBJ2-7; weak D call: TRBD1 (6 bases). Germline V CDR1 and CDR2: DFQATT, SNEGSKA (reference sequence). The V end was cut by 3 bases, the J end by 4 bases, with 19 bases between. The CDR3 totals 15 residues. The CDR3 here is CSARGARRDLYEQYF. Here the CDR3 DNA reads TGCAGTGCTAGGGGGGCGCGACGGGATCTTTACGAGCAGTACTTC.

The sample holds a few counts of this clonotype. The CDR3 bases are TGCGCCAGCGGGACTAGCGGGGGTTTCAACGAGCAGTACTTC. Its protein product is CASGTSGGFNEQYF. The rearrangement joins TRBV4-1 to TRBJ2-7; TRBD2 aligns across 14 bases. This CDR3 is 14 amino acids long. The junction had 5 bases not matched to a gene; V was cut back by 8 bases and J by 5 bases. The germline V gene has CDR1 MGHRA and CDR2 YSYEKL.

The CDR3 sequence is CASSTHLGEVPLHF. CDR3 bases: TGTGCCAGCAGCACCCACCTTGGGGAAGTTCCCCTCCACTTT. The gene calls are TRBV7-9 and TRBJ1-6; D unresolved. Trimming shortened V by 5 bases and J by 13 bases, and 18 bases separated the two germline ends. Germline-derived CDR1 and CDR2 are SEHNR and FQNEAQ (reference sequence). The length of the CDR3 is 14 residues.

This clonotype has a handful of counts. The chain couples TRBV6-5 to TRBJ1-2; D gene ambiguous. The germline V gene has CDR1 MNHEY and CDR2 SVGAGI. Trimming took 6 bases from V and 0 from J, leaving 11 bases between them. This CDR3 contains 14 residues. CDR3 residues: CASRPRGANYGYTF. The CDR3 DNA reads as TGTGCCAGCAGACCCCGCGGGGCTAACTATGGCTACACCTTC.

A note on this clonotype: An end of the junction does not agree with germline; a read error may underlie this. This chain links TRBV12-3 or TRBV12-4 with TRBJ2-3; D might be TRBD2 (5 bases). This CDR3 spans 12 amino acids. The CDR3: CASGGRADMQYF. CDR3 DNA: TGTGCCAGCGGCGGGCGCGCAGATATGCAGTATTTT.

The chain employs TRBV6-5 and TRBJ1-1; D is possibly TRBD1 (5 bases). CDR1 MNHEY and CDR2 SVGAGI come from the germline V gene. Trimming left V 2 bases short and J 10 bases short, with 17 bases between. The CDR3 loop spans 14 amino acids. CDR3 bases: TGTGCCAGCAGTTACCTCGACAGAGTTAATGTAGCTTTCTTT. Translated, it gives CASSYLDRVNVAFF.

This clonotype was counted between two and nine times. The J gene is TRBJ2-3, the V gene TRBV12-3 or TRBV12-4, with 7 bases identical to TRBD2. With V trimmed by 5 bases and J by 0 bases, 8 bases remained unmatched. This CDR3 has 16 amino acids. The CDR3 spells CASSDYASGSTDTQYF. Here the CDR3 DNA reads TGTGCCAGCAGTGACTACGCTAGCGGAAGCACAGATACGCAGTATTTT.